Below, 32 T cell receptor beta chains from the same sample are listed, as sequenced in a study of beta chain features in type 1 diabetes. All of the isolated RNA was reverse transcribed, so expressed TCRB transcripts were sequenced. Repertoires were generated with immunoSEQ multiplex PCR, while TCRdb's copy carries only in-frame clones and drops some. The sample consists of 330,000 or so clones, about 15% of them appearing once. The sequenced sample consisted of central memory CD4+ T cells from blood. These TCRs come from a young man in good health.

This clone was picked up a small number of times. This chain joins TRBV10-3 and TRBJ2-5, with TRBD1 identical over 9 bases. Trimming cost V 4 bases and J 3 bases; bases outside gene matches: 15. In germline, CDR1 is ENHRY, CDR2 SYGVKD. The CDR3 spans 18 residues. The CDR3 region has the DNA TGTGCCATCAGTGGCCGGTGGGGACAGGGTCGATTAAAAGAGACCCAGTACTTC. It codes for CAISGRWGQGRLKETQYF.

This clone turned up a few times. The chain carries TRBV9 and TRBJ2-2, with D unresolved. Trimming shortened V by 3 bases and J by 4 bases, and 10 bases separated the two germline ends. This CDR3 region has 14 residues. Germline CDR1 is SGDLS and CDR2 is YYNGEE. The CDR3 sequence is CASSGPHSTGELFF. The CDR3 DNA sequence: TGTGCCAGCAGCGGGCCGCACAGCACCGGGGAGCTGTTTTTT.

The V and J genes are TRBV6-5 and TRBJ1-1; the D gene is possibly TRBD1 (6 bases). The length of the CDR3 is 14 residues. Trimming took off 5 bases at V and 4 bases at J, with 14 bases between the two ends. CDR1 is MNHEY, CDR2 SVGAGI, per germline. DNA for the CDR3: TGTGCCAGCAGTCCAGCAGGGGCCGGCACTGAAGCTTTCTTT. Residues: CASSPAGAGTEAFF.

This chain joins TRBV27 and TRBJ1-2, with TRBD1 identical over 10 bases. Germline CDR1 is MNHEY and CDR2 is SMNVEV (reference sequence). The CDR3 is 14 amino acids. V shed 5 bases, J shed 6 bases, and the junction held 6 bases outside the gene matches. CDR3 nucleotide sequence: TGTGCCAGCAGTGGACCCGGGACAGGGGATGGCTACACCTTC. This sequence encodes CASSGPGTGDGYTF.

This clone was detected only a few times. The chain combines TRBV5-1 with TRBJ1-2; TRBD1 might be the D (6 bases). This CDR3 spans 15 amino acids. Looked up from germline, CDR1 is SGHRS and CDR2 is YFSETQ. V shed 3 bases and J shed 6 bases, with 18 bases lying between them. CDR3 coding DNA: TGCGCCAGCAGCTCTCCGGGGGCTGGTTGGAATGGCTACACCTTC. Encoded protein: CASSSPGAGWNGYTF.

CDR3 protein: CASSGGGMGTDTQYF. The CDR3 nucleotides read TGTGCCAGCAGCGGGGGGGGAATGGGCACAGATACGCAGTATTTT. This chain uses TRBV5-4 with TRBJ2-3; 7 nucleotides agree with TRBD2. Germline-derived CDR1 and CDR2 are SGHNT and YYREEE (reference sequence). V dropped 4 bases and J dropped 1; count of bases not matched to a gene: 6. This CDR3 comprises 15 residues. Full variable domain (rest looked up from reference TRBV5-4 and TRBJ2-3): ETGVTQSPTHLIKTRGQQVTLRCSSQSGHNTVSWYQQALGQGPQFIFQYYREEENGRGNFPPRFSGLQFPNYSSELNVNALELDDSALYLCASSGGGMGTDTQYFGPGTRLTVL.

CDR3 region: CASSGGQLNTEAFF. The CDR3, as DNA: TGTGCCAGCAGCGGGGGACAGCTGAACACTGAAGCTTTCTTT. V is TRBV6-5 and J is TRBJ1-1, with 7 bases identical to TRBD1. Germline lookup yields CDR1 MNHEY and CDR2 SVGAGI. This CDR3 is built from 14 residues. V was clipped by 6 bases and J by 0 bases; unmatched bases: 4.

This chain connects TRBV9 to TRBJ2-1; 11 bases line up with TRBD2. CDR1 is SGDLS, CDR2 YYNGEE, per germline. This CDR3 spans 14 amino acids. Unmatched junction bases numbered 4, after V lost 5 bases and J lost 6 bases. The chain's CDR3 is CASRAGLAVNEQFF. The CDR3, as DNA: TGTGCCAGCAGAGCGGGACTAGCGGTCAATGAGCAGTTCTTC.

This clone came up a few times. The V and J genes are TRBV7-7 and TRBJ1-1; unclear D gene. CDR1 and CDR2 from the germline V gene are SSHAT and FNYEAQ (reference sequence). The CDR3 runs to 13 residues. V lost 1 base and J lost 14, with 17 bases in between. CDR3 sequence (DNA): TGTGCCAGCAGCTTAGGTCAGGCGCGACCGGTATTCTTT. Translated, it gives CASSLGQARPVFF. Full variable domain (missing parts from reference TRBV7-7 and TRBJ1-1): GAGVSQSPRYKVTKRGQDVTLRCDPISSHATLYWYQQALGQGPEFLTYFNYEAQPDKSGLPSDRFSAERPEGSISTLTIQRTEQRDSAMYRCASSLGQARPVFFGQGTRLTVV.

The chain carries TRBV5-6 and TRBJ1-1; a weak D match, TRBD1 (5 bases). Looked up from germline, CDR1 is SGHDT and CDR2 is YYEEEE. The CDR3 contains 17 residues. The V end lost 0 bases, the J end lost 4 bases, and 19 bases lay between the germline ends. This CDR3 reads CASSLGQLRLLGTEAFF. CDR3 sequence (DNA): TGTGCCAGCAGCTTGGGACAGCTGCGGTTGTTAGGCACTGAAGCTTTCTTT.

The genes are TRBV7-2 and TRBJ1-2, with D perhaps matching TRBD1 (6 bases). Germline CDR1 SGHTA, CDR2 FQGNSA. V dropped 1 base and J dropped 4 bases, with 13 bases sitting between them. This CDR3 spans 15 amino acids. As DNA, the CDR3 is TGTGCCAGCAGCTTAGGTTCGGGGGCTAGCTATGGCTACACCTTC. Protein sequence: CASSLGSGASYGYTF.

The sample holds a few counts of this clone. V gene TRBV5-6 combines with J gene TRBJ1-3; 8 nucleotides align to TRBD1. With V trimmed by 0 bases and J by 8 bases, 4 bases remained unmatched. CDR3 length: 14 residues. Germline loops: CDR1 SGHDT, CDR2 YYEEEE. The DNA of the CDR3 is TGTGCCAGCAGCTTGGAGACAGGGGATCACACCATATATTTT. Protein product: CASSLETGDHTIYF.

The chain carries TRBV7-6 and TRBJ2-5, with unresolved D. Germline values: CDR1 SGHVS, CDR2 FNYEAQ. V was shortened by 4 bases and J by 4 bases, with 10 bases between the two germline ends. This CDR3 spans 13 amino acids. CDR3 loop: CASSSNAAETQYF. The DNA for the CDR3 is TGTGCCAGCAGCTCAAATGCGGCAGAGACCCAGTACTTC.

The chain recombines TRBV6-1 with TRBJ2-7; 10 nucleotides line up with TRBD1. The CDR3 is 12 amino acids. The germline V gene has CDR1 MNHNS and CDR2 SASEGT. V lost 7 bases to trimming and J lost 4 bases; unmatched junction nucleotides: 1. The DNA for the CDR3 is TGTGCCAGCAAGGGACAGGGGTACGAGCAGTACTTC. This gives the protein CASKGQGYEQYF.

J is TRBJ2-3 and V is TRBV5-4; D possibly corresponds to TRBD1 (5 bases). Trimming shortened V by 0 bases and J by 2 bases, and 7 bases separated the two germline ends. Germline loops: CDR1 SGHNT, CDR2 YYREEE (reference sequence). The CDR3 loop spans 14 amino acids. As DNA, the CDR3 is TGTGCCAGCAGCTTGGAGGGGCCCACAGATACGCAGTATTTT. Residues: CASSLEGPTDTQYF. The whole variable domain, filled in from reference TRBV5-4 and TRBJ2-3, reads ETGVTQSPTHLIKTRGQQVTLRCSSQSGHNTVSWYQQALGQGPQFIFQYYREEENGRGNFPPRFSGLQFPNYSSELNVNALELDDSALYLCASSLEGPTDTQYFGPGTRLTVL.

The chain carries TRBV5-1 and TRBJ1-4, with 8 bases lining up with TRBD1. CDR3 length: 15 amino acids. V lost 4 bases to trimming and J lost 4 bases; unmatched junction nucleotides: 6. From germline, CDR1 is SGHRS and CDR2 YFSETQ. CDR3 coding DNA: TGCGCCAGCAGCCCGGTGGACAGGGTTAATGAAAAACTGTTTTTT. As protein: CASSPVDRVNEKLFF.

This chain joins TRBV5-1 and TRBJ1-1; D uncertain. The CDR3 has 13 amino acids. Trimming stripped 0 bases from V and 7 bases from J, with 10 bases between. Germline CDR1 is SGHRS and CDR2 is YFSETQ. Written as DNA, the CDR3 is TGCGCCAGCAGCTTGGAGTCCTGGGGTGAAGCTTTCTTT. Protein product: CASSLESWGEAFF.

The V gene is TRBV10-3, the J gene TRBJ2-3; 10 bases are a match to TRBD2. The CDR3 consists of 16 residues. Germline loops: CDR1 ENHRY, CDR2 SYGVKD. V was pared by 3 bases and J by 0 bases, with 3 bases of the junction left unmatched. DNA of the CDR3: TGTGCCATCAGTGATTCTAGCGGGGGAAGCACAGATACGCAGTATTTT. This gives the protein CAISDSSGGSTDTQYF.

There are many counts of this clone. The chain couples TRBV11-3 to TRBJ2-1; 8 bases align to TRBD1. Trimming at V came to 5 bases and at J to 8 bases, leaving 2 bases not matched to a gene. This CDR3 is 12 amino acids long. Germline lookup yields CDR1 SGHNT and CDR2 YENEEA. Here the CDR3 DNA reads TGTGCCAGCAGCCCGACAGGGGATGAGCAGTTCTTC. Encoded protein: CASSPTGDEQFF.

This clone has a handful of counts. The V and J genes are TRBV7-3 and TRBJ1-1, with TRBD1 matching 7 bases. The CDR3 spans 14 residues. V gave up 3 bases and J gave up 1 base; unmatched junction bases: 2. Germline V CDR1 and CDR2: SGHTA, FQGTGA. Here the CDR3 reads CASSLTGRNTEAFF. For the CDR3, the DNA is TGTGCCAGCAGCTTGACAGGGAGGAACACTGAAGCTTTCTTT.

This clone was seen a few times. J is TRBJ1-2 and V is TRBV29-1; 7 bases align to TRBD1. CDR3 length: 15 residues. CDR1 is SQVTM, CDR2 ANQGSEA, per germline. V shed 3 bases, J shed 6 bases, and the junction held 13 bases outside the gene matches. CDR3 in DNA: TGCAGCGTTGAGGTCAAGGGGGCATTGGGGGATGGCTACACCTTC. This translates into CSVEVKGALGDGYTF.

This clone was recorded at least ten times. V usage is TRBV9 and J usage is TRBJ1-4; D call uncertain. Trimming shortened V by 0 bases and J by 5 bases, and 8 bases separated the two germline ends. This CDR3 has 14 residues. CDR1 SGDLS and CDR2 YYNGEE come from the germline V gene. The DNA for the CDR3 is TGTGCCAGCAGCGTAGGAGTCCAAAATGAAAAACTGTTTTTT. It specifies CASSVGVQNEKLFF.

The V call is TRBV6-1, the J call TRBJ2-1; perhaps D is TRBD1 or TRBD2 (5 bases each). There are 13 residues in the CDR3. V lost 2 bases and J lost 7, with 9 bases in between. The germline gives CDR1 MNHNS, CDR2 SASEGT. CDR3 DNA: TGTGCCAGCAGTGAATCGTGGGGGAATGAGCAGTTCTTC. Translation: CASSESWGNEQFF.

The rearrangement joins TRBV7-2 to TRBJ1-5; D gene uncertain. The CDR3 covers 13 residues. Per the germline V gene, CDR1 is SGHTA and CDR2 is FQGNSA. V was cut by 5 bases and J by 4 bases, with 9 bases left in between. The CDR3 sequence is CASSVQHNQPQHF. The CDR3 DNA reads TGTGCCAGCAGCGTACAGCATAATCAGCCCCAGCATTTT.

The rearrangement links TRBV6-1 to TRBJ2-1, with a tentative D call TRBD1 (6 bases). Trimming took 1 base from V and 6 from J, leaving 16 bases between them. The CDR3 contains 16 residues. CDR1 is MNHNS and CDR2 is SASEGT in the germline V gene. Here the CDR3 reads CASSEEGQGSGNEQFF. CDR3 sequence (DNA): TGTGCCAGCAGTGAAGAGGGGCAGGGGTCTGGCAATGAGCAGTTCTTC.

The chain carries TRBV10-1 and TRBJ1-6, with 8 bases matching TRBD1. Germline V gives CDR1 WNHNN, CDR2 SYGVQD (reference sequence). The V segment lost 6 bases and the J segment 8 bases; nucleotides outside the gene matches: 6. This CDR3 region has 14 residues. The CDR3 spells CASSLTGADSPLHF. CDR3 DNA sequence: TGCGCCAGCAGCTTGACAGGGGCGGATTCACCCCTCCACTTT.

V usage is TRBV16 and J usage is TRBJ2-2; D is unclear. The CDR3 has 14 residues. Germline assignment: CDR1 KGHSY and CDR2 FQNENV. Between the trimmed V and J ends, which lost 2 bases and 1 base, there was a span of 5 bases. The CDR3 nucleotides are TGTGCCAGCAGCCAAGGACGGAACACCGGGGAGCTGTTTTTT. Residues: CASSQGRNTGELFF.

This clone appeared once. This sequence joins TRBV6-6 and TRBJ2-7; D gene ambiguous. The CDR3 has 12 residues. V lost 2 bases and J 5 bases, leaving 7 bases between the germline ends. Germline CDR1 reads MNHNY; CDR2 reads SVGAGI (reference sequence). For the CDR3, the DNA is TGTGCCAGCAGTTACATCCGAGACGAGCAGTACTTC. This encodes CASSYIRDEQYF.

Only a few counts were recorded for this clone. The J gene is TRBJ2-1, the V gene TRBV6-5, with 13 bases aligning to TRBD2. CDR1 and CDR2 from the germline V gene are MNHEY and SVGAGI. After removal of 2 bases from V and 3 bases from J, the junction contained 1 base not matched to a gene. The CDR3 consists of 16 residues. CDR3 region: CASSYGTSGIYNEQFF. The CDR3 DNA sequence: TGTGCCAGCAGTTACGGGACTAGCGGGATCTACAATGAGCAGTTCTTC.

As to this clone: Germline is not matched at one junction end, which may reflect a read error. The chain has TRBV10-3 and TRBJ2-1, with D uncertain. The CDR3 has 12 residues. The germline gives CDR1 ENHRY, CDR2 SYGVKD. CDR3 sequence reads: CASSPDYNEQFF. For the CDR3, the DNA is TGCGCCAGCAGCCCCGATTACAATGAGCAGTTCTTC.

A few counts support this clone. J is TRBJ1-5 and V is TRBV6-1; D not certain. The CDR3 has 12 residues. V lost 8 bases, J lost 2 bases, and 7 bases lay in between. The germline gives CDR1 MNHNS, CDR2 SASEGT. This chain's CDR3 is CASRDGNQPQHF. In nucleotides, the CDR3 is TGTGCCAGCCGGGATGGCAATCAGCCCCAGCATTTT.

The CDR3 region is CASSSRQGAMGTEAFF. In DNA, the CDR3 is TGTGCCAGCAGCTCCCGACAGGGGGCGATGGGGACTGAAGCTTTCTTT. The chain is built from TRBV5-4 and TRBJ1-1; the match to TRBD1 covers 10 bases. Trimming took 3 bases from V and 5 from J; bases not matched to a gene: 10. CDR3 length: 16 amino acids. The germline V gene encodes CDR1 SGHNT and CDR2 YYREEE (reference sequence).